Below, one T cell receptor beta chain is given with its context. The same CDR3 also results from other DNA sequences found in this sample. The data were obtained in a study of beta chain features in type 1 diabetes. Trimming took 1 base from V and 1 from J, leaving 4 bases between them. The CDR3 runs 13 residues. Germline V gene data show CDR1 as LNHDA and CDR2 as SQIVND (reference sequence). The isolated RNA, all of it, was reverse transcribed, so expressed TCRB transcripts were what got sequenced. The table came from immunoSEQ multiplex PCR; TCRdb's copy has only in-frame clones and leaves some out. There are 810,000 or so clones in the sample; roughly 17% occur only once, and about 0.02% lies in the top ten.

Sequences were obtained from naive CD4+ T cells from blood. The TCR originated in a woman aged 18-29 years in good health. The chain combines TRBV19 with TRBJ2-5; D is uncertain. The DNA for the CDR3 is TGTGCCAGTAGTATAGTCGTCCAAGAGACCCAGTACTTC. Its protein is CASSIVVQETQYF.